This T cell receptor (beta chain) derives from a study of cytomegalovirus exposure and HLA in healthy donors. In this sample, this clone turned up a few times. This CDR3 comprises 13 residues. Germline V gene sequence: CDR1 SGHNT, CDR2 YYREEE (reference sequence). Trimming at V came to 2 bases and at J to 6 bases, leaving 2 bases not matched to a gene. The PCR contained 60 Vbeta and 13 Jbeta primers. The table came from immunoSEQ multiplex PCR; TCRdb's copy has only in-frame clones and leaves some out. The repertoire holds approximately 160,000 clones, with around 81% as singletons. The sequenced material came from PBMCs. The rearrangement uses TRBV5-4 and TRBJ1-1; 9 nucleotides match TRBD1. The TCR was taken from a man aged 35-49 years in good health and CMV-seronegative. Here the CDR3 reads CASSLQGAAEAFF. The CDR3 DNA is TGTGCCAGCAGCTTACAGGGGGCCGCTGAAGCTTTCTTT.